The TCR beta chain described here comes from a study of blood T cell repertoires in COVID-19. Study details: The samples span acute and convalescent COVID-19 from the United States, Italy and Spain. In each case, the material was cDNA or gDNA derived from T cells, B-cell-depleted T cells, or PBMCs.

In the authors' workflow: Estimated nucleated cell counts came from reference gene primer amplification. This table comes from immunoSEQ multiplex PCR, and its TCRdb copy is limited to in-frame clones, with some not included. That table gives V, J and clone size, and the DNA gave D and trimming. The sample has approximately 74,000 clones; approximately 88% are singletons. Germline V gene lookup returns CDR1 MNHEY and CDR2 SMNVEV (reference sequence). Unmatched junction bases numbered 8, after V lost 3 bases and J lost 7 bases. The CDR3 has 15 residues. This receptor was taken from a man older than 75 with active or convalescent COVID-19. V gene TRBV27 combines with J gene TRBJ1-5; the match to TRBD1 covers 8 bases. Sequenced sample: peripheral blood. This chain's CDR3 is CASSFSQGAGQPQHF. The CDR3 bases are TGTGCCAGCAGTTTCTCCCAGGGGGCAGGCCAGCCCCAGCATTTT.